These T cell receptor beta chains were read from a single sample in a study of T cell repertoires in cytomegalovirus infection. TCRdb called the reads again in MiXCR, with one record for every CDR3 protein. In the table there are 350,000 to 550,000 distinct CDR3 sequences, approximately 32% of which are singletons. The specimen sequenced was PBMCs. The receptors shown here come from a human donor in good health (CMV status not recorded). Some clones in this sample may be carry-over from other donors' samples. CDR3s include the opening cysteine and the closing phenylalanine or tryptophan. The D gene is left open where the match is weak. Expanded clones get a size class; other rows say once, few or many, or leave the size out.

D,V,J,size,length,CDR3,DNA
-,TRBV23-1,TRBJ2-7,-,14,CASSQGWGFHEQYF,TGCGCCAGCAGTCAGGGTTGGGGGTTCCACGAGCAGTACTTC
TRBD1,TRBV28,TRBJ1-2,few,14,CASSAGGAVGGYTF,TGTGCCAGCAGCGCAGGGGGCGCGGTAGGTGGCTACACCTTC
-,TRBV19,TRBJ2-1,-,13,CAVSGETYNEQFF,TGTGCCGTGTCGGGGGAAACTTACAATGAGCAGTTCTTC
-,TRBV2,TRBJ2-2,few,15,CASRDPGLNTGELFF,TGTGCCAGCAGGGACCCGGGCCTGAACACCGGGGAGCTGTTTTTT
-,TRBV11-3,TRBJ2-3,-,14,CASSLLGGQDTQYF,TGTGCCAGCAGCCTCCTGGGGGGCCAGGATACGCAGTATTTT
-,TRBV7-4,TRBJ2-1,-,14,CARGQGGQNNEQFF,TGTGCGAGAGGTCAGGGGGGCCAGAACAATGAGCAGTTCTTC
-,TRBV7-8,TRBJ1-1,many,16,CASSLRTPETNTEAFF,TGTGCCAGCAGCTTACGGACGCCGGAGACGAACACTGAAGCTTTCTTT
TRBD2,TRBV28,TRBJ2-2,few,15,CASKGLAGSGGELFF,TGTGCCAGCAAAGGACTAGCGGGGTCGGGCGGGGAGCTGTTTTTT
-,TRBV15,TRBJ1-4,-,15,CATSTRQATNEKLFF,TGTGCCACCAGCACGCGACAGGCAACTAATGAAAAACTGTTTTTT
-,TRBV6-2/TRBV6-3,TRBJ1-5,-,14,CASSTRTQAEPQHF,TGTGCCAGCAGTACCCGGACACAGGCAGAACCCCAGCATTTT
-,TRBV7-8,TRBJ2-7,many,16,CASSLGGRVGAYEQYF,TGTGCCAGCAGCTTAGGCGGCAGGGTTGGGGCCTACGAGCAGTACTTC
-,TRBV12-3/TRBV12-4,TRBJ1-1,-,13,CASTVTGYPEAFF,TGTGCCAGCACGGTAACAGGGTACCCTGAAGCTTTCTTT
TRBD1,TRBV2,TRBJ2-4,-,15,CASRDREMSKNIQYF,TGTGCCAGCCGGGACAGGGAAATGTCCAAAAACATTCAGTACTTC
TRBD1,TRBV7-2,TRBJ2-5,-,15,CASSLGTGASKTQYF,TGTGCCAGCAGCTTAGGGACAGGGGCATCAAAGACCCAGTACTTC
-,TRBV3-1,TRBJ1-2,-,16,CASSRNQLTVPYGYTF,TGTGCCAGCAGCCGAAATCAACTGACAGTTCCCTATGGCTACACCTTC
TRBD1,TRBV19,TRBJ2-7,few,15,CASSISPTGADEQYF,TGTGCCAGTAGTATATCGCCGACAGGGGCCGACGAGCAGTACTTC
-,TRBV7-9,TRBJ1-6,-,13,CASSGQYNSPLHF,TGTGCCAGCAGCGGACAGTATAATTCACCCCTCCACTTT
-,TRBV29-1,TRBJ2-5,-,14,CSVVPLGAWETQYF,TGCAGCGTTGTACCCCTTGGCGCTTGGGAGACCCAGTACTTC
-,TRBV25-1,TRBJ2-1,-,16,CASSLPLGPPYNEQFF,TGTGCCAGCAGCCTACCTCTCGGACCACCCTACAATGAGCAGTTCTTC
-,TRBV27,TRBJ1-6,-,16,CASSPTTGRVVESLHF,TGTGCCAGCAGTCCTACCACAGGGCGGGTTGTCGAGTCCCTCCACTTT
-,TRBV19,TRBJ1-5,-,13,CATLGGRHQPQHF,TGTGCCACACTGGGGGGCCGGCATCAGCCCCAGCATTTT
TRBD1,TRBV20-1,TRBJ1-5,-,13,CSARGTGGQPQHF,TGCAGTGCTAGGGGGACAGGGGGTCAGCCCCAGCATTTT
TRBD1,TRBV6-1,TRBJ2-5,few,18,CASSDWALPGQGEETQYF,TGTGCCAGCAGTGATTGGGCCCTTCCGGGACAGGGAGAAGAGACCCAGTACTTC
TRBD2,TRBV10-1,TRBJ2-3,few,16,CASSEVAGGSTDTQYF,TGCGCCAGCAGTGAGGTAGCGGGGGGTAGCACAGATACGCAGTATTTT
-,TRBV28,TRBJ1-2,-,11,CASSWEHGYTF,TGTGCCAGCTCCTGGGAACATGGCTACACCTTC
-,TRBV6-5,TRBJ1-1,many,12,CASSYIGGEAFF,TGTGCCAGCAGTTATATCGGGGGAGAAGCTTTCTTT
-,TRBV6-2/TRBV6-3,TRBJ2-7,-,12,CASSYRGYEQYF,TGTGCCAGCAGTTACAGGGGCTACGAGCAGTACTTC
-,TRBV24-1,TRBJ1-5,-,13,CASQSGGNQPQHF,TGTGCCTCACAGAGTGGGGGGAATCAGCCCCAGCATTTT
-,TRBV7-2,TRBJ2-1,many,13,CASSLTLSHEQFF,TGTGCCAGCAGCTTGACCTTGTCGCATGAGCAGTTCTTC
-,TRBV11-2,TRBJ1-2,few,16,CASSQGLRRNYYGYTF,TGTGCCAGCAGCCAGGGGCTCAGACGGAACTACTATGGCTACACCTTC
TRBD1,TRBV7-3,TRBJ1-5,once,13,CASSPQGVQPQHF,TGTGCCAGCAGCCCCCAGGGGGTGCAGCCCCAGCATTTT
-,TRBV6-1,TRBJ2-1,-,15,CASSKDPPPYNEQFF,TGTGCCAGCAGTAAGGACCCACCGCCCTACAATGAGCAGTTCTTC
TRBD1,TRBV10-3,TRBJ2-5,-,14,CAISDWTGQETQYF,TGTGCCATCAGTGATTGGACAGGCCAAGAGACCCAGTACTTC
TRBD2,TRBV6-2/TRBV6-3,TRBJ2-5,-,15,CASRGLAGQLETQYF,TGTGCCAGCAGGGGACTAGCGGGCCAACTAGAGACCCAGTACTTC
-,TRBV6-2/TRBV6-3,TRBJ2-7,-,12,CASSGQFYEQYF,TGTGCCAGCAGTGGACAGTTCTACGAGCAGTACTTC
-,TRBV7-2,TRBJ1-5,many,15,CASSLRGYSNQPQHF,TGTGCCAGCAGCTTGAGGGGTTATAGCAATCAGCCCCAGCATTTT
-,TRBV12-3/TRBV12-4,TRBJ1-2,few,18,CASSANSWTDLANYGYTF,TGTGCCAGCAGTGCAAATTCGTGGACAGACTTAGCTAACTATGGCTACACCTTC
TRBD2,TRBV10-1,TRBJ2-5,-,16,CASSRTLAGDEETQYF,TGCGCCAGCAGTCGGACGCTAGCGGGGGACGAAGAGACCCAGTACTTC
-,TRBV19,TRBJ2-7,few,12,CASSMRGGEQYF,TGTGCCAGTAGTATGAGGGGCGGCGAGCAGTACTTC
TRBD1,TRBV10-3,TRBJ1-1,-,13,CAASARGDTEAFF,TGTGCCGCCTCCGCCAGGGGGGACACTGAAGCTTTCTTT
-,TRBV2,TRBJ1-1,few,14,CASSKQGMNTEAFF,TGTGCCAGCAGCAAACAGGGAATGAACACTGAAGCTTTCTTT
TRBD2,TRBV20-1,TRBJ2-5,-,16,CSAPRPSGGAGETQYF,TGCAGTGCCCCCAGGCCTAGCGGGGGGGCGGGGGAGACCCAGTACTTC
TRBD1,TRBV7-9,TRBJ2-7,many,14,CASSGQGASYEQYF,TGTGCCAGCAGCGGTCAGGGGGCATCTTACGAGCAGTACTTC
TRBD1,TRBV30,TRBJ1-6,-,15,CAWSAGTGENSPLHF,TGTGCCTGGAGTGCCGGGACAGGGGAAAATTCACCCCTCCACTTT
-,TRBV20-1,TRBJ2-3,-,13,CSARFPDADTQYF,TGCAGTGCTAGATTCCCGGATGCAGATACGCAGTATTTT
TRBD1,TRBV19,TRBJ1-5,-,15,CATGTGAHSNQPQHF,TGTGCCACCGGGACAGGGGCCCATAGCAATCAGCCCCAGCATTTT
-,TRBV2,TRBJ2-2,-,15,CASRSGTTNTGELFF,TGTGCCAGCAGATCCGGGACAACGAACACCGGGGAGCTGTTTTTT
-,TRBV11-2,TRBJ2-3,-,14,CASSLSLSGNTQYF,TGTGCCAGCAGCTTAAGTTTATCGGGAAATACGCAGTATTTT
-,TRBV6-1,TRBJ1-4,-,16,CASSSGFDGTNDKLFF,TGTGCCAGCAGTTCCGGATTCGACGGAACTAATGACAAACTGTTTTTT
TRBD2,TRBV7-6,TRBJ2-7,-,18,CASSLSPSGGGNSYEQYF,TGTGCCAGCAGCTTAAGTCCTAGCGGGGGGGGGAACAGCTACGAGCAGTACTTC
TRBD1,TRBV6-4,TRBJ1-4,few,15,CASSESGGYSEKLFF,TGTGCCAGCAGTGAGTCAGGGGGATACTCCGAAAAACTGTTTTTT
TRBD1,TRBV7-2,TRBJ2-7,many,14,CASSLGTGPYEQYF,TGTGCCAGCAGCTTAGGGACAGGACCCTACGAGCAGTACTTC